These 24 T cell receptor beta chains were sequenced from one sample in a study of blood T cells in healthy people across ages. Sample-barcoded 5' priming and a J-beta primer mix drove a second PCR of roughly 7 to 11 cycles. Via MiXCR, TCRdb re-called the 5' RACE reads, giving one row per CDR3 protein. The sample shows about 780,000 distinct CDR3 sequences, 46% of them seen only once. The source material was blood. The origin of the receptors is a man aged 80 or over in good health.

The CDR3 DNA follows: TGTGCCAGCAGCGTAGGGTGGGGGAACACTGAAGCTTTCTTT. Translating gives CASSVGWGNTEAFF. J is TRBJ1-1 and V is TRBV9; no firm D call. The CDR3 is 14 residues long. Germline V gives CDR1 SGDLS, CDR2 YYNGEE. Trimming left V 0 bases short and J 1 base short, with 7 bases between.

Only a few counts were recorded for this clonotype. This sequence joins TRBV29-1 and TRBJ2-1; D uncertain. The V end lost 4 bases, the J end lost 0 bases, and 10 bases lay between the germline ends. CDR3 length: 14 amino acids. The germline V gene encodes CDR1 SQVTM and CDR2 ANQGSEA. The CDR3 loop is CSVVASFSYNEQFF. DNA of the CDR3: TGCAGCGTTGTTGCAAGTTTCTCCTACAATGAGCAGTTCTTC.

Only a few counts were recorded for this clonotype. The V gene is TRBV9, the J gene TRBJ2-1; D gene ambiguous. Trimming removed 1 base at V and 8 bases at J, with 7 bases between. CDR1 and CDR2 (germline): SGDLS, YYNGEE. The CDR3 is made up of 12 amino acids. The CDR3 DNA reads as TGTGCCAGCAGCGTAACGTGGTATGAGCAGTTCTTC. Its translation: CASSVTWYEQFF. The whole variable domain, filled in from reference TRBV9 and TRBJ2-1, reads DSGVTQTPKHLITATGQRVTLRCSPRSGDLSVYWYQQSLDQGLQFLIQYYNGEERAKGNILERFSAQQFPDLHSELNLSSLELGDSALYFCASSVTWYEQFFGPGTRLTVL.

The CDR3 bases are TGTGCCAGCAGTTACTCGGAGGGCTACAATGAGCAGTACTTC. Amino acid sequence: CASSYSEGYNEQYF. The rearrangement links TRBV6-6 to TRBJ2-7; possible D gene TRBD2, 6 bases. Germline V gives CDR1 MNHNY, CDR2 SVGAGI (reference sequence). With 0 bases removed from V and 7 bases from J, the gap between germline ends came to 13 bases. The CDR3 length is 14 residues.

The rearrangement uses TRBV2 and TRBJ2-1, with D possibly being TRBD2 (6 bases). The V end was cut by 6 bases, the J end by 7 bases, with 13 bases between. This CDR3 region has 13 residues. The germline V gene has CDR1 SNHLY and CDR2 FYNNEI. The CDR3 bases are TGTGCCAGCAGGCCTAGCGACCGAAATGAGCAGTTCTTC. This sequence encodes CASRPSDRNEQFF.

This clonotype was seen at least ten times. CDR3 amino acids: CSAPYYTF. For the CDR3, the DNA is TGCAGTGCCCCATACTACACCTTC. The rearrangement uses TRBV20-1 and TRBJ1-2; D not resolved. The CDR3 covers 8 residues. The V gene lost 6 bases and the J gene lost 10 bases, with 6 bases spanning the gap. Germline loops: CDR1 DFQATT, CDR2 SNEGSKA (reference sequence).

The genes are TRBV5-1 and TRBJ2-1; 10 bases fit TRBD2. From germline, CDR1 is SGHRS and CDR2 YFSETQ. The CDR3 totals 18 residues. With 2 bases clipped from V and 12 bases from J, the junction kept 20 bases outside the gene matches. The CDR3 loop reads CASSLLAGPNLGGDRQFF. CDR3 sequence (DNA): TGCGCCAGCAGCTTACTAGCGGGACCCAATTTGGGAGGGGATAGGCAGTTCTTC.

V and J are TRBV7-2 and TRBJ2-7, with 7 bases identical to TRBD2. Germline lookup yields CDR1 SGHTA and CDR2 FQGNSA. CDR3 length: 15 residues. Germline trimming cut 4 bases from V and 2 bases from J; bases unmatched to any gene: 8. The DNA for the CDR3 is TGTGCCAGCAGCTCAGGCGCGGGAGTCCCCTACGAGCAGTACTTC. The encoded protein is CASSSGAGVPYEQYF.

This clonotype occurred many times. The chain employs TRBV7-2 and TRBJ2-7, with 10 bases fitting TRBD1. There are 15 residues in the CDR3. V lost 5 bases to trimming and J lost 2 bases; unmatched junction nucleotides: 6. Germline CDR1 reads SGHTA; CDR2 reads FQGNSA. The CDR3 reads CASSPRTGGTYEQYF. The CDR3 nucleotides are TGTGCCAGCAGCCCGCGGACAGGGGGAACCTACGAGCAGTACTTC.

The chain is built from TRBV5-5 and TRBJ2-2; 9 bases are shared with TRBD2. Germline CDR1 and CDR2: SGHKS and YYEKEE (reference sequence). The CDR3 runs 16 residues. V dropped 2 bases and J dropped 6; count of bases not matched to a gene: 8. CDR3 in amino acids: CASSFGGGRASGELFF. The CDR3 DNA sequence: TGTGCCAGCAGCTTTGGGGGCGGGAGGGCCTCCGGGGAGCTGTTTTTT.

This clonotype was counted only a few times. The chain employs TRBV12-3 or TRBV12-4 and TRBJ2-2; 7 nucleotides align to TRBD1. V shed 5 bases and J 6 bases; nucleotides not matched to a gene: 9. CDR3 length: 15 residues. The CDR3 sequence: CASSKDRAGAGELFF. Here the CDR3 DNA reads TGTGCCAGCAGTAAAGACAGGGCCGGGGCCGGGGAGCTGTTTTTT.

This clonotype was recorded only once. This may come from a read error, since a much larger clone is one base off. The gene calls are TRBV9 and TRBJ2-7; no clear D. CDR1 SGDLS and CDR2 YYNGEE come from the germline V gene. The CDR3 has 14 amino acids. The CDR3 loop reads CASSVGTRSCEQYF. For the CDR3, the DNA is TGTGCCAGCAGCGTAGGGACCCGTTCCTGCGAGCAGTACTTC.

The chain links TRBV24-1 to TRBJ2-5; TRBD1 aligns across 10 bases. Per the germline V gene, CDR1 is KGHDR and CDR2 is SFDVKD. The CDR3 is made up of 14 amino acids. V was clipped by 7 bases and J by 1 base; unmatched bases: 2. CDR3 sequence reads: CATRDRGFQETQYF. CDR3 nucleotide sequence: TGTGCCACCAGGGACAGGGGGTTCCAAGAGACCCAGTACTTC.

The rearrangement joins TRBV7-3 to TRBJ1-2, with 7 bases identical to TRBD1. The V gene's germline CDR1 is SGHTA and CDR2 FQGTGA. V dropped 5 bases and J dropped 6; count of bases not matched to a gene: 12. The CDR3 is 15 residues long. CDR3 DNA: TGTGCCAGCAGCCCCAACCTAAACAGGGGTGATGGCTACACCTTC. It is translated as CASSPNLNRGDGYTF.

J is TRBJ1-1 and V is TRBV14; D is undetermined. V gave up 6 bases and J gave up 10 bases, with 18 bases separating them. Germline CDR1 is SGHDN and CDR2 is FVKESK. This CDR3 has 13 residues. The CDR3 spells CASSQAGSSGAFF. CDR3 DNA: TGTGCCAGCAGTCAGGCTGGGAGCTCGGGAGCTTTCTTT.

DNA of the CDR3: TGTGCCAGCAGTGGGGACAGGGATAATTCACCCCTCCACTTT. It is translated as CASSGDRDNSPLHF. V is TRBV6-5 and J is TRBJ1-6, with TRBD1 identical over 9 bases. CDR1 MNHEY and CDR2 SVGAGI come from the germline V gene. Trimming took 5 bases from V and 5 from J; bases not matched to a gene: 1. CDR3 length equals 14 residues.

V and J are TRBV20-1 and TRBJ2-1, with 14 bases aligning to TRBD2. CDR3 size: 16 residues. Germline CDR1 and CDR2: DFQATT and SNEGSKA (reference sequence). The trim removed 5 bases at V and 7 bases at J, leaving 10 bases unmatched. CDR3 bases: TGCAGTGCTCCCCCGGGACTAGCGGGAGTCTCAAATGAGCAGTTCTTC. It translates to CSAPPGLAGVSNEQFF.

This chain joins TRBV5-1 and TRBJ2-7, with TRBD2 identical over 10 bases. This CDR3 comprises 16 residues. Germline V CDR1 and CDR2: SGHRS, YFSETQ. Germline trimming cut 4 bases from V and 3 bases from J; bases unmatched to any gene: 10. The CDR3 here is CASSPGLTSGNYEQYF. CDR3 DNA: TGCGCCAGCAGCCCGGGTTTAACTAGCGGGAACTACGAGCAGTACTTC.

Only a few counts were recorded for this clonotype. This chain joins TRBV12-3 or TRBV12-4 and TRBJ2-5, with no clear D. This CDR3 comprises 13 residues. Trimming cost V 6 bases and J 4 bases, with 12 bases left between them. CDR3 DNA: TGTGCCAGCAGCTGGAACTCCCGAGAGACCCAGTACTTC. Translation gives CASSWNSRETQYF.

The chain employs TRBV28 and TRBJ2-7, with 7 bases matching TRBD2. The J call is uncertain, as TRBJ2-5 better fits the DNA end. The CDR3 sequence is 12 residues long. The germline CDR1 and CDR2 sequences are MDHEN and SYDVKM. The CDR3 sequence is CASSLKRGTQYF. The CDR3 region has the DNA TGTGCCAGCAGTTTAAAGCGGGGGACCCAGTACTTC.

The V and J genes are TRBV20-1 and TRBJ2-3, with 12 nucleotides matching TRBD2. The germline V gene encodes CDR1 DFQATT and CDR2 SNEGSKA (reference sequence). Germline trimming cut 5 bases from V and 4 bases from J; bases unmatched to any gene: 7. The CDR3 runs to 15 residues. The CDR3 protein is CSAGRLAGDADTQYF. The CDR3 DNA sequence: TGCAGTGCTGGTAGACTAGCGGGAGATGCAGATACGCAGTATTTT.

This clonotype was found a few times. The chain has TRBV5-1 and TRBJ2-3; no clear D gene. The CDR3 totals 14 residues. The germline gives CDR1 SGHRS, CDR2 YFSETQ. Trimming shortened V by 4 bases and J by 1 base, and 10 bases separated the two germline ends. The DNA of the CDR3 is TGCGCCAGCAGCCCGGATCCCGGCACAGATACGCAGTATTTT. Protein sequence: CASSPDPGTDTQYF.

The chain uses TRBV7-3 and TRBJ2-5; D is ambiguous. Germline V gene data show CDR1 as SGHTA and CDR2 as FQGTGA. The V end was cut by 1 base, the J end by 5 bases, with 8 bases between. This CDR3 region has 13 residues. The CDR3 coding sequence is TGTGCCAGCAGCTTAATGGACGGGGAGACCCAGTACTTC. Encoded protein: CASSLMDGETQYF.

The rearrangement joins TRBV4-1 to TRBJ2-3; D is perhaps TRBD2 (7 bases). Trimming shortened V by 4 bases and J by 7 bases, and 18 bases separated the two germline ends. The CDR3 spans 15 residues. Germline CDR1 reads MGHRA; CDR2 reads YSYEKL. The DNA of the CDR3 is TGCGCCAGCAGCCCCCTCACGGGGGGCCCCTATACGCAGTATTTT. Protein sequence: CASSPLTGGPYTQYF.